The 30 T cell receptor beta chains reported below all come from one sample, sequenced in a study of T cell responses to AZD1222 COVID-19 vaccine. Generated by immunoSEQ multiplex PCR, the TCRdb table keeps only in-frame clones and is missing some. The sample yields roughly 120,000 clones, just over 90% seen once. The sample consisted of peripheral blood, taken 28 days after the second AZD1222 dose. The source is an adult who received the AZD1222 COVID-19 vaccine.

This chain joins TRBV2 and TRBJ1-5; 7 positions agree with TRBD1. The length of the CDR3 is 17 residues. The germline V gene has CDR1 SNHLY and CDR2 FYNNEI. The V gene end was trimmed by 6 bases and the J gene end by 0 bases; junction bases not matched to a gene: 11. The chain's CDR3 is CASSPGTATLSNQPQHF. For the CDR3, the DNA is TGTGCCAGCAGCCCGGGGACAGCCACACTTAGCAATCAGCCCCAGCATTTT.

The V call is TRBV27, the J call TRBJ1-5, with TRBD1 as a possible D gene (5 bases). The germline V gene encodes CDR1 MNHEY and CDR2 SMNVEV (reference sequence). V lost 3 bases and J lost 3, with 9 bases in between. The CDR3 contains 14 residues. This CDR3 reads CASSFGGFNQPQHF. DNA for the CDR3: TGTGCCAGCAGTTTCGGGGGTTTCAATCAGCCCCAGCATTTT.

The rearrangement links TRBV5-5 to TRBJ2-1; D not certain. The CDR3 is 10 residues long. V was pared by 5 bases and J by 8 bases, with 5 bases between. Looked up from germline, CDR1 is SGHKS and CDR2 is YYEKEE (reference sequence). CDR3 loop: CASSGHEQFF. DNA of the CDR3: TGTGCCAGCAGTGGACATGAGCAGTTCTTC. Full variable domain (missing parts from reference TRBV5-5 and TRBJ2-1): DAGVTQSPTHLIKTRGQQVTLRCSPISGHKSVSWYQQVLGQGPQFIFQYYEKEERGRGNFPDRFSARQFPNYSSELNVNALLLGDSALYLCASSGHEQFFGPGTRLTVL.

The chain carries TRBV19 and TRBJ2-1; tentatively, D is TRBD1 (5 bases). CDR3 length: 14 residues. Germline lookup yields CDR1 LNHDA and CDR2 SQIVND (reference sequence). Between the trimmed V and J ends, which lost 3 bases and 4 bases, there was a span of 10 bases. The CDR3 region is CASSISRDYNEQFF. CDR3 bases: TGTGCCAGTAGTATTAGCAGGGATTACAATGAGCAGTTCTTC.

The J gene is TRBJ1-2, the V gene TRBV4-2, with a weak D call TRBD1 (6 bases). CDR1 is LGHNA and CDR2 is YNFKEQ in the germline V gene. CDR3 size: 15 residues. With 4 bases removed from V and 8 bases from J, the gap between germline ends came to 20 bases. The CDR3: CASSPSGGGYKGYTF. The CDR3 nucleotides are TGTGCCAGCAGCCCCTCAGGAGGGGGGTATAAGGGCTACACCTTC.

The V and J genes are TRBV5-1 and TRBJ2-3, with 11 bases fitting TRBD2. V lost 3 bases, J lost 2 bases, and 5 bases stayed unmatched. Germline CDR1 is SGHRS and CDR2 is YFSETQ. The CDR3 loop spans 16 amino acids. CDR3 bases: TGCGCCAGCAGCTCCCTACTAGCGGGAGCCACAGATACGCAGTATTTT. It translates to CASSSLLAGATDTQYF.

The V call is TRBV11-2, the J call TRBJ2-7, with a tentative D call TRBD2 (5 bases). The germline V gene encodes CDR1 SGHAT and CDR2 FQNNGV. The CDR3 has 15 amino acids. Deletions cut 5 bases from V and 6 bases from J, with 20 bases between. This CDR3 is CASSERLVSVGEQYF. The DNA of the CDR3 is TGTGCCAGCAGCGAGCGGTTAGTTTCCGTGGGCGAGCAGTACTTC.

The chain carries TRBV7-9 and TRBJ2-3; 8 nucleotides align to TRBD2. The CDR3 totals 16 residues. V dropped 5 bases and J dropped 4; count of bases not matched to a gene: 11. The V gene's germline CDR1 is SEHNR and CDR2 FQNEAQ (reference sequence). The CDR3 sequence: CASSAEWSGRPDTQYF. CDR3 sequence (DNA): TGTGCCAGCAGCGCGGAGTGGAGCGGGAGACCAGATACGCAGTATTTT.

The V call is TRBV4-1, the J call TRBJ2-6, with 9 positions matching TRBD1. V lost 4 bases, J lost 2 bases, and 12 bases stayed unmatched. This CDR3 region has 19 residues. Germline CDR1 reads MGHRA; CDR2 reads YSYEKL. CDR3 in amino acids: CASSLEIGTGSPGANVLTF. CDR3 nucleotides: TGCGCCAGCAGCCTAGAAATAGGGACAGGGTCGCCTGGGGCCAACGTCCTGACTTTC.

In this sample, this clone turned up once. The CDR3 reads CASSEIRSETQYF. Here the CDR3 DNA reads TGTGCCAGCAGTGAAATACGATCAGAGACCCAGTACTTC. V is TRBV2 and J is TRBJ2-5, with no clear D. V was shortened by 2 bases and J by 4 bases, with 8 bases between the two germline ends. Per germline, CDR1 SNHLY and CDR2 FYNNEI. The CDR3 covers 13 residues. Full variable domain (outside the CDR3, taken from reference TRBV2 and TRBJ2-5): EPEVTQTPSHQVTQMGQEVILRCVPISNHLYFYWYRQILGQKVEFLVSFYNNEISEKSEIFDDQFSVERPDGSNFTLKIRSTKLEDSAMYFCASSEIRSETQYFGPGTRLLVL.

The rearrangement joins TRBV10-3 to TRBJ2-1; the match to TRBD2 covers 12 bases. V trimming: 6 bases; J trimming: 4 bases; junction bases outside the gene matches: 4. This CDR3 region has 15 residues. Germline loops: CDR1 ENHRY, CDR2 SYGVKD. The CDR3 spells CAIRAGTSGYNEQFF. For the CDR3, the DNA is TGTGCCATCAGAGCCGGGACTAGCGGGTACAATGAGCAGTTCTTC.

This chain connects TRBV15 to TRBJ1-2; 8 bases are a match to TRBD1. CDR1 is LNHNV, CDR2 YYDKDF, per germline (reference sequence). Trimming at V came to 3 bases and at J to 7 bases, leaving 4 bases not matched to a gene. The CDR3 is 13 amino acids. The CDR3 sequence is CATSRDREFGYTF. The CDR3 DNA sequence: TGTGCCACCAGCAGGGACAGGGAATTTGGCTACACCTTC. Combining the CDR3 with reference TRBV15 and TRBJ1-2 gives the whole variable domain DAMVIQNPRYQVTQFGKPVTLSCSQTLNHNVMYWYQQKSSQAPKLLFHYYDKDFNNEADTPDNFQSRRPNTSFCFLDIRSPGLGDTAMYLCATSRDREFGYTFGSGTRLTVV.

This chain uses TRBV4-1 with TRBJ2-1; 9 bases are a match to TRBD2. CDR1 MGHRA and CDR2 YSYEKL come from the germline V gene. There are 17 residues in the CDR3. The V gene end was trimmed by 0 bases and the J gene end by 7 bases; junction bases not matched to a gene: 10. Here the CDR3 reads CASSQDRAGGPRNEQFF. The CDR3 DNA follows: TGCGCCAGCAGCCAAGATCGGGCGGGAGGGCCGAGGAATGAGCAGTTCTTC.

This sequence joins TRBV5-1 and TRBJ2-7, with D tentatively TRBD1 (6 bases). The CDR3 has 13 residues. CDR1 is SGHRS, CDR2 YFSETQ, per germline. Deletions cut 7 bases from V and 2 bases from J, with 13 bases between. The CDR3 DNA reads TGCGCCAGCGCGGTCCGGGACACCTACGAGCAGTACTTC. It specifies CASAVRDTYEQYF.

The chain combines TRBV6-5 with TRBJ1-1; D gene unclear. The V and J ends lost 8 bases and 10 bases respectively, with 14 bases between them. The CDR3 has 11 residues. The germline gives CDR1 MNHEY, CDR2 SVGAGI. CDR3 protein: CASWFSRGAFF. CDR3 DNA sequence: TGTGCCAGCTGGTTTTCTAGAGGAGCTTTCTTT.

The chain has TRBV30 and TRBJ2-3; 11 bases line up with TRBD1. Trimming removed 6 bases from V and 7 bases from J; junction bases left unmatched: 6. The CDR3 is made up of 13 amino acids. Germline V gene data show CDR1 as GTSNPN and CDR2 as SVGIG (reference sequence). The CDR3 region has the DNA TGTGCCTGTGGGACAGGGGGGGTCCATACGCAGTATTTT. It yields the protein CACGTGGVHTQYF.

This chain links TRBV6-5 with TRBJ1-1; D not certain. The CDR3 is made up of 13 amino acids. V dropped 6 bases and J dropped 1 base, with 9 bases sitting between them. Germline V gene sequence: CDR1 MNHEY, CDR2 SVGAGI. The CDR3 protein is CASRWSENTEAFF. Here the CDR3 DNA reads TGTGCCAGCAGATGGAGCGAGAACACTGAAGCTTTCTTT.

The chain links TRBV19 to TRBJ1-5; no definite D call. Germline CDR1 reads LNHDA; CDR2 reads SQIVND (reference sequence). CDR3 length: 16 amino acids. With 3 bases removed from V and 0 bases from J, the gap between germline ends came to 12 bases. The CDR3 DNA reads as TGTGCCAGTAGTATCTCTATGTGGGGTAGCAATCAGCCCCAGCATTTT. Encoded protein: CASSISMWGSNQPQHF.

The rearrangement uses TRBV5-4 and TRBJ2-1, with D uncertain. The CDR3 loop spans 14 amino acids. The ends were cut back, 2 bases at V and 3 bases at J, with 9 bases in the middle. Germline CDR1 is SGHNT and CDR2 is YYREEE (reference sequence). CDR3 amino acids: CASSLEDLYNEQFF. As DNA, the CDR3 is TGTGCCAGCAGCTTAGAGGACCTCTACAATGAGCAGTTCTTC. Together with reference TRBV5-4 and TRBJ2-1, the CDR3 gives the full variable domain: ETGVTQSPTHLIKTRGQQVTLRCSSQSGHNTVSWYQQALGQGPQFIFQYYREEENGRGNFPPRFSGLQFPNYSSELNVNALELDDSALYLCASSLEDLYNEQFFGPGTRLTVL.

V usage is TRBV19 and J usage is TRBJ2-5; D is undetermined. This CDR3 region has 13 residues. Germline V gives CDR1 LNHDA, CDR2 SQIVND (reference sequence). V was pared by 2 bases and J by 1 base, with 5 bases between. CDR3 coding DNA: TGTGCCAGTAGTATATCCGTCCAAGAGACCCAGTACTTC. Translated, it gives CASSISVQETQYF.

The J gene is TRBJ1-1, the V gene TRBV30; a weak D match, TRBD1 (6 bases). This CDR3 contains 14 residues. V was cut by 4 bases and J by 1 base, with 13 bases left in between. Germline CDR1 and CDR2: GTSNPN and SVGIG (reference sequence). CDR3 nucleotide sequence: TGTGCCTGGAAGGGGGGGATTTGGAACACTGAAGCTTTCTTT. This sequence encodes CAWKGGIWNTEAFF. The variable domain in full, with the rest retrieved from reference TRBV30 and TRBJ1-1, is SQTIHQWPATLVQPVGSPLSLECTVEGTSNPNLYWYRQAAGRGLQLLFYSVGIGQISSEVPQNLSASRPQDRQFILSSKKLLLSDSGFYLCAWKGGIWNTEAFFGQGTRLTVV.

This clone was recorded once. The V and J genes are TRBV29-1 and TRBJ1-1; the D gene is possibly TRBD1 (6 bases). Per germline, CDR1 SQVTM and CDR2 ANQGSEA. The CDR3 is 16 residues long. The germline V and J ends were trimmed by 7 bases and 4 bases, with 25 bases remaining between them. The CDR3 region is CSALGGAGAGGTEAFF. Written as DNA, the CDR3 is TGCAGCGCTTTGGGGGGGGCTGGAGCGGGAGGCACTGAAGCTTTCTTT.

The chain's CDR3 is CASSPRLAGGGETQYF. The DNA of the CDR3 is TGTGCCAGCAGCCCCCGACTAGCGGGAGGCGGGGAGACCCAGTACTTC. The rearrangement joins TRBV9 to TRBJ2-5; TRBD2 aligns across 13 bases. This CDR3 comprises 16 residues. Germline CDR1 is SGDLS and CDR2 is YYNGEE. The J segment lost 5 bases and the V segment lost 4 bases, leaving 8 bases of the junction unmatched.

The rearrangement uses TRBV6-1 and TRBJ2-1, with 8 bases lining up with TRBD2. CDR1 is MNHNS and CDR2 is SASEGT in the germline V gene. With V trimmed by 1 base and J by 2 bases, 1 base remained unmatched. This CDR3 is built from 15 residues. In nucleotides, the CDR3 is TGTGCCAGCAGTGAAGGGCGGGAGGCCTACAATGAGCAGTTCTTC. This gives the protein CASSEGREAYNEQFF.

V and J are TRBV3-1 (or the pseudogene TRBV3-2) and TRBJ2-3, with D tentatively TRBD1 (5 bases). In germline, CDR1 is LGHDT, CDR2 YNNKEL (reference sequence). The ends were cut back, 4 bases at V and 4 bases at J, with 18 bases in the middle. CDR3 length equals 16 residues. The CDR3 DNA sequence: TGTGCCAGCAGCCCCCTTGCACCCACAGGTGCAGATACGCAGTATTTT. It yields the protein CASSPLAPTGADTQYF.

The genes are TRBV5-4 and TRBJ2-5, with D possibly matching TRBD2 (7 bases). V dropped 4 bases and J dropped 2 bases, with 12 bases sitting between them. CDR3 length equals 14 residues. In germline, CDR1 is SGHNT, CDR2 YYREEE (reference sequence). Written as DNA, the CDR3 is TGTGCCAGCAGCCAGAGCGGGACACAAGAGACCCAGTACTTC. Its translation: CASSQSGTQETQYF.

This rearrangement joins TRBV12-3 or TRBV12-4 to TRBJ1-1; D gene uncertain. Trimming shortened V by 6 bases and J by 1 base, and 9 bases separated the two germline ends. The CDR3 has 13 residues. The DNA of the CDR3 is TGTGCCAGCAGCTCCATCGGGAACACTGAAGCTTTCTTT. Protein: CASSSIGNTEAFF.

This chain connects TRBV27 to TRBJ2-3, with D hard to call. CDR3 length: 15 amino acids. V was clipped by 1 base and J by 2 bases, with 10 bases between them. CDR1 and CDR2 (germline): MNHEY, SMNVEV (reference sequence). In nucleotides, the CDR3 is TGTGCCAGCAGTTTATTTCTGCGGTACACAGATACGCAGTATTTT. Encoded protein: CASSLFLRYTDTQYF.

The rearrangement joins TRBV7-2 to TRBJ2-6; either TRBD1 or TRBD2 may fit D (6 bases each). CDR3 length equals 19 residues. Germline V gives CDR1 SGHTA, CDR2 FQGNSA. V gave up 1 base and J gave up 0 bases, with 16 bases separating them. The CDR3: CASSLVGGAIGSGANVLTF. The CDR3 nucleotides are TGTGCCAGCAGCTTAGTCGGGGGCGCCATAGGCTCTGGGGCCAACGTCCTGACTTTC.

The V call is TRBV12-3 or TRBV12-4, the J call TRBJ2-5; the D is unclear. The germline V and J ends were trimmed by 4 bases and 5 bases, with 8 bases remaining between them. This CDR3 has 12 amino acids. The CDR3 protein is CASSSLGETQYF. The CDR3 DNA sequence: TGTGCCAGCAGTTCCCTCGGTGAGACCCAGTACTTC.